This passage covers 23 T cell receptor beta chains from one sample sequenced in a study of T cell responses to AZD1222 COVID-19 vaccine. TCRdb's copy holds only in-frame clones and misses some; the assay was immunoSEQ multiplex PCR. The sample has 150,000 to 200,000 clones, approximately 94% seen once; the top ten hold 3.5% to 4%. The material sequenced was peripheral blood, taken 28 days after the second dose of the MenACWY control vaccine. Receptor source: an adult who received the MenACWY meningococcal vaccine as a control.

The rearrangement joins TRBV29-1 to TRBJ1-1; D is ambiguous. CDR1 is SQVTM, CDR2 ANQGSEA, per germline. V was trimmed by 4 bases and J by 2 bases, leaving 11 bases between them. CDR3 length: 13 residues. The CDR3 sequence: CSVVRMGNTEAFF. The CDR3 DNA reads as TGCAGCGTTGTTCGTATGGGTAACACTGAAGCTTTCTTT. Complete variable domain (other parts from reference TRBV29-1 and TRBJ1-1): SAVISQKPSRDICQRGTSLTIQCQVDSQVTMMFWYRQQPGQSLTLIATANQGSEATYESGFVIDKFPISRPNLTFSTLTVSNMSPEDSSIYLCSVVRMGNTEAFFGQGTRLTVV.

The chain combines TRBV5-1 with TRBJ2-1, with 10 bases fitting TRBD1. The germline gives CDR1 SGHRS, CDR2 YFSETQ. V dropped 4 bases and J dropped 4; count of bases not matched to a gene: 8. The CDR3 totals 16 residues. The CDR3, as DNA: TGCGCCAGCAGCCCTAACCGGGACAGGGGATACAATGAGCAGTTCTTC. Amino acids: CASSPNRDRGYNEQFF.

The CDR3 region is CASSVGAGYEQYF. CDR3 DNA: TGTGCCAGCAGCGTAGGTGCGGGCTACGAGCAGTACTTC. The rearrangement uses TRBV9 and TRBJ2-7; weak D call: TRBD2 (5 bases). The germline V gene has CDR1 SGDLS and CDR2 YYNGEE. Trimming cost V 0 bases and J 3 bases, with 7 bases left between them. This CDR3 is 13 amino acids long.

The chain is built from TRBV6-1 and TRBJ1-1, with D uncertain. V lost 1 base to trimming and J lost 0 bases, with 3 bases between them. Germline values: CDR1 MNHNS, CDR2 SASEGT. The CDR3 covers 13 residues. CDR3: CASSEGVNTEAFF. The CDR3 DNA is TGTGCCAGCAGTGAAGGAGTGAACACTGAAGCTTTCTTT.

The chain combines TRBV10-2 with TRBJ1-5, with D tentatively TRBD1 (6 bases). The germline V gene has CDR1 WSHSY and CDR2 SAAADI. Trimming pared 7 bases from V and 6 bases from J, leaving 13 bases between. This CDR3 comprises 13 residues. The CDR3 DNA reads as TGCGCCAGCATGACAGGACTCACTCAGCCCCAGCATTTT. Translating gives CASMTGLTQPQHF.

In its sample, this clone was seen a few times. The rearrangement links TRBV23-1 to TRBJ2-3, with unresolved D. TRBV23-1 is known as an ORF, though its function is uncertain. V was cut by 3 bases and J by 2 bases, with 24 bases left in between. This CDR3 is 19 amino acids long. The CDR3 bases are TGCGCCAGCAGTCACCTGCCCGGTCGGACCGCGATAATCACAGATACGCAGTATTTT. Translation gives CASSHLPGRTAIITDTQYF.

The V and J genes are TRBV30 and TRBJ1-1; D is uncertain. Germline CDR1 is GTSNPN and CDR2 is SVGIG (reference sequence). With 2 bases removed from V and 5 bases from J, the gap between germline ends came to 27 bases. This CDR3 has 18 residues. The CDR3 loop reads CAWSPFSGSFEKRTEAFF. The CDR3 DNA sequence: TGTGCCTGGAGTCCATTTTCAGGTAGTTTCGAAAAGAGAACTGAAGCTTTCTTT.

The chain links TRBV19 to TRBJ1-5, with 9 bases lining up with TRBD1. V shed 3 bases and J 1 base; nucleotides not matched to a gene: 1. Germline assignment: CDR1 LNHDA and CDR2 SQIVND (reference sequence). The CDR3 runs 15 residues. Here the CDR3 reads CASSIDRGSNQPQHF. CDR3 DNA sequence: TGTGCCAGTAGTATTGACAGGGGGAGCAATCAGCCCCAGCATTTT.

The rearrangement links TRBV27 to TRBJ1-1; D ambiguous. Trimming shortened V by 1 base and J by 10 bases, and 13 bases separated the two germline ends. CDR3 size: 13 residues. Looked up from germline, CDR1 is MNHEY and CDR2 is SMNVEV (reference sequence). This CDR3 is CASSLLGQMGAFF. The CDR3 coding sequence is TGTGCCAGCAGTTTATTAGGGCAGATGGGAGCTTTCTTT.

The V gene is TRBV30, the J gene TRBJ2-1, with no clear D. Per germline, CDR1 GTSNPN and CDR2 SVGIG (reference sequence). The CDR3 loop spans 13 amino acids. The V end was cut by 1 base, the J end by 3 bases, with 7 bases between. CDR3 coding DNA: TGTGCCTGGAGTGCGCCGATCTACAATGAGCAGTTCTTC. Its translation is CAWSAPIYNEQFF.

The chain employs TRBV30 and TRBJ1-1; D uncertain. Germline V gene data show CDR1 as GTSNPN and CDR2 as SVGIG (reference sequence). This CDR3 has 14 amino acids. Between the trimmed V and J ends, which lost 3 bases and 10 bases, there was a span of 21 bases. The CDR3 loop reads CAWSPLRRSGGAFF. The CDR3 DNA is TGTGCCTGGAGCCCGCTGAGGAGGTCAGGAGGAGCTTTCTTT. Based on the CDR3 plus reference TRBV30 and TRBJ1-1, the full variable domain is SQTIHQWPATLVQPVGSPLSLECTVEGTSNPNLYWYRQAAGRGLQLLFYSVGIGQISSEVPQNLSASRPQDRQFILSSKKLLLSDSGFYLCAWSPLRRSGGAFFGQGTRLTVV.

This chain links TRBV29-1 with TRBJ2-1, with 10 positions matching TRBD1. Trimming at V came to 4 bases and at J to 7 bases, leaving 4 bases not matched to a gene. CDR1 is SQVTM and CDR2 is ANQGSEA in the germline V gene. CDR3 length equals 13 residues. The CDR3 DNA is TGCAGCGTTGTGCGGGACAGGGGAAATGAGCAGTTCTTC. The encoded protein is CSVVRDRGNEQFF.

The V gene is TRBV3-1 (or the pseudogene TRBV3-2), the J gene TRBJ2-5; 11 bases line up with TRBD2. This CDR3 contains 16 residues. From germline, CDR1 is LGHDT and CDR2 YNNKEL (reference sequence). Trimming cost V 2 bases and J 0 bases; bases outside gene matches: 2. The CDR3 region has the DNA TGTGCCAGCAGCCAACGGACTAGCGGGTACCAAGAGACCCAGTACTTC. This gives the protein CASSQRTSGYQETQYF.

The chain carries TRBV28 and TRBJ1-5, with D unclear. Germline V gene data show CDR1 as MDHEN and CDR2 as SYDVKM. The V and J ends lost 0 bases and 4 bases respectively, with 13 bases between them. This CDR3 is built from 16 residues. The CDR3 nucleotides are TGTGCCAGCAGTTTATGGAGTATGGGCAGAAATCAGCCCCAGCATTTT. As protein: CASSLWSMGRNQPQHF.

The chain joins TRBV30 to TRBJ1-2; a weak D match, TRBD1 (6 bases). Trimming pared 1 base from V and 5 bases from J, leaving 8 bases between. The CDR3 is made up of 12 amino acids. Germline loops: CDR1 GTSNPN, CDR2 SVGIG (reference sequence). The CDR3 DNA reads TGTGCCTGGAGTGCACAGGGTTATGGCTACACCTTC. This gives the protein CAWSAQGYGYTF. The variable domain in full, with the rest retrieved from reference TRBV30 and TRBJ1-2, is SQTIHQWPATLVQPVGSPLSLECTVEGTSNPNLYWYRQAAGRGLQLLFYSVGIGQISSEVPQNLSASRPQDRQFILSSKKLLLSDSGFYLCAWSAQGYGYTFGSGTRLTVV.

This sequence joins TRBV7-9 and TRBJ1-4; a weak D match, TRBD1 (5 bases). Germline V gene data show CDR1 as SEHNR and CDR2 as FQNEAQ (reference sequence). There are 12 residues in the CDR3. The V end lost 6 bases, the J end lost 8 bases, and 10 bases lay between the germline ends. CDR3 region: CASSWGREKLFF. For the CDR3, the DNA is TGTGCCAGCAGTTGGGGGAGGGAAAAACTGTTTTTT. Complete variable domain (other parts from reference TRBV7-9 and TRBJ1-4): DTGVSQNPRHKITKRGQNVTFRCDPISEHNRLYWYRQTLGQGPEFLTYFQNEAQLEKSRLLSDRFSAERPKGSFSTLEIQRTEQGDSAMYLCASSWGREKLFFGSGTQLSVL.

The gene calls are TRBV19 and TRBJ1-1; 7 bases align to TRBD1. The CDR3 totals 16 residues. Trimming removed 9 bases from V and 6 bases from J; junction bases left unmatched: 19. Germline V CDR1 and CDR2: LNHDA, SQIVND (reference sequence). The CDR3 region has the DNA TGTGCCAGCATAATTAAACGACAGGGTTTTGTGCCTGAAGCTTTCTTT. This encodes CASIIKRQGFVPEAFF.

V and J are TRBV5-5 and TRBJ2-3; D assignment may be TRBD1 or TRBD2 (5 bases each). The V and J ends lost 2 bases and 2 bases respectively, with 15 bases between them. The CDR3 runs to 16 residues. Germline-derived CDR1 and CDR2 are SGHKS and YYEKEE (reference sequence). The CDR3 here is CASSLVRDANTDTQYF. The CDR3 nucleotides read TGTGCCAGCAGCTTAGTCCGGGACGCCAACACAGATACGCAGTATTTT.

Concerning this clone itself: Other DNA sequences in this specimen translate into the identical CDR3. CDR3 nucleotides: TGTGCCAGCAGCTTGGACAGGGTTAGCAATCAGCCCCAGCATTTT. As protein: CASSLDRVSNQPQHF. The chain recombines TRBV7-8 with TRBJ1-5; 8 positions match TRBD1. Germline V CDR1 and CDR2: SGHVS, FQNEAQ. The CDR3 runs 15 residues. The V gene end was trimmed by 3 bases and the J gene end by 0 bases; junction bases not matched to a gene: 1.

The chain has TRBV10-1 and TRBJ1-2; 7 nucleotides match TRBD1. The trim removed 5 bases at V and 8 bases at J, leaving 17 bases unmatched. Germline CDR1 and CDR2: WNHNN and SYGVQD (reference sequence). CDR3 size: 16 residues. CDR3 in amino acids: CASSQGGGTATTGYTF. The CDR3 DNA reads TGCGCCAGCAGTCAAGGGGGCGGGACAGCCACCACCGGCTACACCTTC.

The chain links TRBV24-1 to TRBJ2-6; D may be TRBD1 (5 bases). Per the germline V gene, CDR1 is KGHDR and CDR2 is SFDVKD. The CDR3 sequence is 19 residues long. V was pared by 2 bases and J by 0 bases, with 16 bases between. The CDR3 sequence: CATSDSNRIIASGANVLTF. The CDR3 DNA sequence: TGTGCCACCAGTGATTCGAACAGGATTATTGCCTCTGGGGCCAACGTCCTGACTTTC.

The chain links TRBV2 to TRBJ1-6; perhaps TRBD1 as D (6 bases). The CDR3 is 15 amino acids. Trimming pared 6 bases from V and 5 bases from J, leaving 14 bases between. Germline assignment: CDR1 SNHLY and CDR2 FYNNEI. The CDR3 DNA reads TGTGCCAGCAGGATACAGGGACTGAATAATTCACCCCTCCACTTT. Protein sequence: CASRIQGLNNSPLHF.

The chain is built from TRBV7-2 and TRBJ1-1, with D perhaps matching TRBD1 (5 bases). With 1 base removed from V and 0 bases from J, the gap between germline ends came to 9 bases. The CDR3 loop spans 15 amino acids. The germline V gene encodes CDR1 SGHTA and CDR2 FQGNSA. The CDR3 DNA follows: TGTGCCAGCAGCTTAGGCTTGGGGGTGAACACTGAAGCTTTCTTT. Its translation: CASSLGLGVNTEAFF.